These 8 T cell receptor beta chains came from one sample sequenced in a study of CD8+ T cells in alopecia areata. Following RNA extraction, reverse transcription yielded cDNA that acted as the sequencing template. Assay: immunoSEQ multiplex PCR; the TCRdb copy retains only in-frame clones and omits some. The repertoire holds 150,000 to 250,000 clones, roughly 50% seen once, with roughly 5.8% in the top ten. The sample's treatment: oral pan-JAK inhibitor, 5-10 mg twice daily. The source was CD4+ T cells sorted from blood, collected at week 24, from a patient treated with tofacitinib. Every receptor here comes from a human donor with alopecia areata.

CDR3 DNA sequence: TGTGCCTGGAGTGTACATATTTTCTCGGACAGTCTAGCCAAAAACATTCAGTACTTC. Encoded protein: CAWSVHIFSDSLAKNIQYF. V is TRBV30 and J is TRBJ2-4, with D perhaps matching TRBD1 (6 bases). From germline, CDR1 is GTSNPN and CDR2 SVGIG (reference sequence). The V end was cut by 0 bases, the J end by 0 bases, with 21 bases between. The CDR3 is 19 residues long.

This clone was picked up a small number of times. This chain joins TRBV19 and TRBJ1-1; D is uncertain. The CDR3 sequence is 14 residues long. V lost 6 bases and J lost 1, with 12 bases in between. Germline values: CDR1 LNHDA, CDR2 SQIVND (reference sequence). CDR3 sequence: CASSHPDRNTEAFF. Here the CDR3 DNA reads TGTGCCAGTAGCCACCCTGACCGGAACACTGAAGCTTTCTTT.

The chain has TRBV20-1 and TRBJ1-2; unclear D gene. The CDR3 has 11 amino acids. Trimming cost V 7 bases and J 0 bases, with 6 bases left between them. Germline assignment: CDR1 DFQATT and CDR2 SNEGSKA (reference sequence). The CDR3 loop is CSGGTNYGYTF. The CDR3 DNA follows: TGCAGTGGCGGGACTAACTATGGCTACACCTTC.

V gene TRBV9 combines with J gene TRBJ1-3, with TRBD1 as a possible D gene (6 bases). V lost 4 bases and J lost 0, with 11 bases in between. The germline CDR1 and CDR2 sequences are SGDLS and YYNGEE. This CDR3 is 15 amino acids long. The CDR3 protein is CASSPRDNSGNTIYF. The CDR3 DNA is TGTGCCAGCAGCCCTCGGGACAACTCTGGAAACACCATATATTTT.

A single count supports this clone. In DNA, the CDR3 is TGTGCCAGCAGCTTGGGAGAAGAGACCCAGTACTTC. Protein: CASSLGEETQYF. The chain links TRBV7-3 to TRBJ2-5; tentative D call: TRBD2 (5 bases). Looked up from germline, CDR1 is SGHTA and CDR2 is FQGTGA. This CDR3 comprises 12 residues. V was clipped by 3 bases and J by 3 bases, with 5 bases between them.

This clone is deemed medium-sized. The chain carries TRBV7-2 and TRBJ2-1, with 7 bases identical to TRBD2. The CDR3 loop spans 14 amino acids. Germline CDR1 SGHTA, CDR2 FQGNSA. With V trimmed by 2 bases and J by 8 bases, 6 bases remained unmatched. CDR3 in amino acids: CASSLQLAAHEQFF. The CDR3 region has the DNA TGTGCCAGCAGCTTACAGCTAGCGGCTCATGAGCAGTTCTTC.

Concerning this clone itself: The identical CDR3 is also encoded by other nucleotide sequences in the sample. The V and J genes are TRBV10-3 and TRBJ2-6; 7 bases are shared with TRBD1. This CDR3 has 15 residues. The junction had 7 bases not matched to a gene; V was cut back by 8 bases and J by 3 bases. Looked up from germline, CDR1 is ENHRY and CDR2 is SYGVKD. CDR3 bases: TGTGCCATCTCGGAAGGGGGCAGTGGGGCCAACGTCCTGACTTTC. This encodes CAISEGGSGANVLTF.

The chain recombines TRBV5-1 with TRBJ1-2; D is possibly TRBD1 (5 bases). The CDR3 spans 14 residues. V shed 0 bases and J shed 3 bases, with 9 bases lying between them. Germline V CDR1 and CDR2: SGHRS, YFSETQ. This chain's CDR3 is CASSLGRDDYGYTF. CDR3 bases: TGCGCCAGCAGCTTGGGCCGGGACGACTATGGCTACACCTTC.